One and the same sample provided the 2 T cell receptor beta chains below, sequenced in a study of control samples from healthy donors and cancer patients. Profiled with immunoSEQ multiplex PCR; TCRdb holds only in-frame clones, not every one. The repertoire holds some 210,000 clones, about 89% seen once, with over 1.5% in the top ten. The sample taken for sequencing was blood. The receptors were sampled from a man under 40 in good health.

V gene TRBV24-1 combines with J gene TRBJ2-3; 10 bases align to TRBD2. V was pared by 1 base and J by 0 bases, with 3 bases of the junction left unmatched. The CDR3 extends over 17 amino acids. Germline V gives CDR1 KGHDR, CDR2 SFDVKD. The CDR3 DNA is TGTGCCACCAGTGATTTTAGCGGGGGGAGGAGCACAGATACGCAGTATTTT. As protein: CATSDFSGGRSTDTQYF.

This chain connects TRBV28 to TRBJ1-5; a possible D gene is TRBD1 (6 bases). Trimming left V 7 bases short and J 3 bases short, with 22 bases between. The germline gives CDR1 MDHEN, CDR2 SYDVKM. The CDR3 has 17 amino acids. The CDR3 DNA follows: TGTGCCAGCACTAACTGGGGGGGCGGGGGCGACAATCAGCCCCAGCATTTT. Protein: CASTNWGGGGDNQPQHF.